The 14 T cell receptor beta chains below all came from one sample that was sequenced in a study of blood T cells in healthy people across ages. Primers used in a second PCR of roughly 6 to 11 cycles were a sample-barcoded 5' primer and a J-beta primer mix. One entry per CDR3 protein results from TCRdb running MiXCR on the 5' RACE reads. The sample has 700,000 or so distinct CDR3 sequences, about 20% seen once. The sequencing sample was made of blood. These receptors all come from a man in his 70s in good health.

This clonotype showed up just a few times. This chain links TRBV5-5 with TRBJ2-5, with 7 positions matching TRBD2. Germline V lookup: CDR1 SGHKS, CDR2 YYEKEE (reference sequence). CDR3 length: 15 residues. V dropped 0 bases and J dropped 1; count of bases not matched to a gene: 3. CDR3 residues: CASSLAGLGQETQYF. The CDR3 DNA follows: TGTGCCAGCAGCTTGGCAGGACTAGGCCAAGAGACCCAGTACTTC.

The chain uses TRBV3-1 and TRBJ2-2; possibly TRBD2 for D (5 bases). Germline CDR1 is LGHDT and CDR2 is YNNKEL (reference sequence). The CDR3 contains 15 residues. Trimming took 4 bases from V and 3 from J, leaving 12 bases between them. The CDR3 coding sequence is TGTGCCAGCAGCCGAGGGTGGCGGGACACCGGGGAGCTGTTTTTT. It codes for CASSRGWRDTGELFF.

The V call is TRBV6-6, the J call TRBJ2-3, with 8 positions matching TRBD1. V was pared by 7 bases and J by 2 bases, with 8 bases of the junction left unmatched. This CDR3 is 15 amino acids long. Germline V gene lookup returns CDR1 MNHNY and CDR2 SVGAGI (reference sequence). The chain's CDR3 is CASTQGAGNTDTQYF. The CDR3 region has the DNA TGTGCCAGCACCCAGGGGGCGGGAAACACAGATACGCAGTATTTT.

This rearrangement joins TRBV3-1 to TRBJ1-4; tentative D call: TRBD1 (6 bases). Trimming removed 0 bases at V and 6 bases at J, with 14 bases between. The CDR3 totals 16 residues. Germline CDR1 and CDR2: LGHDT and YNNKEL (reference sequence). In DNA form, the CDR3 reads TGTGCCAGCAGCCAAGAACGGACCCACAGGGATGAAAAACTGTTTTTT. Amino acid sequence: CASSQERTHRDEKLFF.

This clonotype was seen only once. The chain links TRBV28 to TRBJ2-3, with TRBD1 matching over 10 bases. The germline gives CDR1 MDHEN, CDR2 SYDVKM. Germline trimming cut 6 bases from V and 6 bases from J; bases unmatched to any gene: 12. This CDR3 spans 16 amino acids. The CDR3: CASRKTGTGVGDTQYF. Written as DNA, the CDR3 is TGTGCCAGCAGAAAGACCGGGACAGGGGTCGGGGATACGCAGTATTTT.

The chain joins TRBV2 to TRBJ2-3; possibly TRBD1 for D (7 bases). Per the germline V gene, CDR1 is SNHLY and CDR2 is FYNNEI. V was cut by 6 bases and J by 4 bases, with 17 bases left in between. CDR3 length: 15 amino acids. CDR3 DNA: TGTGCCAGCAGGCGGAGGGGGCAATTGTCAGATACGCAGTATTTT. Translating it yields CASRRRGQLSDTQYF. The whole variable domain, filled in from reference TRBV2 and TRBJ2-3, reads EPEVTQTPSHQVTQMGQEVILRCVPISNHLYFYWYRQILGQKVEFLVSFYNNEISEKSEIFDDQFSVERPDGSNFTLKIRSTKLEDSAMYFCASRRRGQLSDTQYFGPGTRLTVL.

The rearrangement uses TRBV4-1 and TRBJ2-3, with D tentatively TRBD2 (7 bases). V gave up 3 bases and J gave up 5 bases, with 18 bases separating them. The CDR3 spans 16 residues. Germline assignment: CDR1 MGHRA and CDR2 YSYEKL. CDR3 DNA: TGCGCCAGCAGCCAGCTGATTAGGGGGGGAGAAGATACGCAGTATTTT. As protein: CASSQLIRGGEDTQYF.

This clonotype was seen only a few times. The chain recombines TRBV6-6 with TRBJ1-1, with a weak D call TRBD1 (5 bases). The CDR3 has 14 amino acids. Germline V gene lookup returns CDR1 MNHNY and CDR2 SVGAGI (reference sequence). The V end lost 9 bases, the J end lost 10 bases, and 24 bases lay between the germline ends. This CDR3 is CASEGPKGQSSAFF. CDR3 nucleotides: TGTGCCAGTGAGGGTCCAAAGGGGCAATCGTCAGCTTTCTTT.

V is TRBV20-1 and J is TRBJ2-1; 12 bases line up with TRBD2. From germline, CDR1 is DFQATT and CDR2 SNEGSKA (reference sequence). V shed 6 bases and J 4 bases; nucleotides not matched to a gene: 7. This CDR3 is 15 amino acids long. The CDR3 is CSARTSGNFYNEQFF. CDR3 nucleotide sequence: TGCAGTGCCCGGACTAGCGGGAATTTTTACAATGAGCAGTTCTTC.

The chain links TRBV7-6 to TRBJ2-3; 9 nucleotides align to TRBD2. This CDR3 has 16 residues. In germline, CDR1 is SGHVS, CDR2 FNYEAQ. The J segment lost 0 bases and the V segment lost 0 bases, leaving 1 base of the junction unmatched. CDR3 in amino acids: CASSLAGLASTDTQYF. In nucleotides, the CDR3 is TGTGCCAGCAGCTTAGCAGGACTAGCGAGCACAGATACGCAGTATTTT.

This clonotype has just a few counts. This chain links TRBV2 with TRBJ2-3; D gene ambiguous. Germline CDR1 is SNHLY and CDR2 is FYNNEI. The CDR3 totals 14 residues. V lost 10 bases and J lost 0, with 14 bases in between. Here the CDR3 DNA reads TGTGCCACCCAAACTGGGGTTAGCACAGATACGCAGTATTTT. This translates into CATQTGVSTDTQYF.

This clonotype has just a few counts. The V and J genes are TRBV7-9 and TRBJ2-1; weak D call: TRBD2 (6 bases). Germline CDR1 reads SEHNR; CDR2 reads FQNEAQ (reference sequence). The CDR3 extends over 14 amino acids. V gave up 5 bases and J gave up 10 bases, with 18 bases separating them. The CDR3, as DNA: TGTGCCAGCAGCCCAGAGACTAGTTCCGGGGAGCAGTTCTTC. It translates to CASSPETSSGEQFF.

This clonotype was counted a few times. The V call is TRBV2, the J call TRBJ1-2, with D hard to call. V lost 6 bases and J lost 7, with 18 bases in between. This CDR3 has 14 amino acids. Germline lookup yields CDR1 SNHLY and CDR2 FYNNEI. The CDR3: CASSPRVSNGGYTF. The CDR3 DNA is TGTGCCAGCAGCCCTAGGGTCAGCAACGGTGGCTACACCTTC.

There are many counts of this clonotype. The chain joins TRBV13 to TRBJ2-1, with a tentative D call TRBD2 (5 bases). V shed 1 base and J shed 7 bases, with 11 bases lying between them. CDR3 length equals 14 residues. Germline V gene sequence: CDR1 PRHDT, CDR2 FYEKMQ (reference sequence). The CDR3 DNA is TGTGCCAGCAGCTTAGCCCGGGGTTTGAATGAGCAGTTCTTC. This sequence encodes CASSLARGLNEQFF.